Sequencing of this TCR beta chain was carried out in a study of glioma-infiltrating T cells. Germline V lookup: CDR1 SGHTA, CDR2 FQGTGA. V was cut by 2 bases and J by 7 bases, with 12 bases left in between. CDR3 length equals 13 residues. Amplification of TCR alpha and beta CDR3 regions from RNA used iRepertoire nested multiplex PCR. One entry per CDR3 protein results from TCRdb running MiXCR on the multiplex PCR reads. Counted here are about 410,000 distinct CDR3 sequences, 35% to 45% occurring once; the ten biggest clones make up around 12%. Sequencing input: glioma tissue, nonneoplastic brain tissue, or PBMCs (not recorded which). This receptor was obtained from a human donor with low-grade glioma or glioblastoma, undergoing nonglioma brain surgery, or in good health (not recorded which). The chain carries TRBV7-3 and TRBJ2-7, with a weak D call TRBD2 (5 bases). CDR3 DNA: TGTGCCAGCAGCTTATCTTTCGGGGAAGAGCAGTACTTC. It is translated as CASSLSFGEEQYF.